A single sample gave rise to the 25 T cell receptor beta chains below, sequenced in a study of T-cell reconstitution after alpha-beta-depleted transplantation in children. A library of TCRbeta sequences, prepared with unique molecular identifiers, was generated. TCRdb fed the PCR reads into MiXCR, producing one record per CDR3 protein. This sample has approximately 800,000 distinct CDR3 sequences, with roughly 16% found just once. The sequenced sample was PBMCs, mostly from graft donor cells, obtained 360 days after TCRalphabeta/CD19-depleted stem cell transplant. These receptors all stem from a male patient younger than 18 who had a stem cell transplant for acute lymphoblastic leukemia, so the T cells may come from the graft donor.

V usage is TRBV7-2 and J usage is TRBJ1-6; a weak D match, TRBD1 (6 bases). Looked up from germline, CDR1 is SGHTA and CDR2 is FQGNSA. The CDR3 loop spans 16 amino acids. Trimming shortened V by 2 bases and J by 7 bases, and 15 bases separated the two germline ends. CDR3 bases: TGTGCCAGCAGCTTACCTTCCTGGCAGGGGAATTCACCCCTCCACTTT. Its translation: CASSLPSWQGNSPLHF.

This chain joins TRBV18 and TRBJ2-1, with TRBD2 matching 13 bases. Per germline, CDR1 KGHSH and CDR2 LQKENI. The CDR3 is 16 residues long. Trimming removed 0 bases from V and 8 bases from J; junction bases left unmatched: 4. In DNA, the CDR3 is TGTGCCAGCTCACCACCCGGACTAGCGGGAGATCATGAGCAGTTCTTC. Encoded protein: CASSPPGLAGDHEQFF.

The count of this clonotype is one. The chain combines TRBV20-1 with TRBJ2-1; 7 nucleotides align to TRBD2. From germline, CDR1 is DFQATT and CDR2 SNEGSKA (reference sequence). There are 11 residues in the CDR3. V lost 6 bases and J lost 9; bases outside the gene matches: 5. CDR3 sequence (DNA): TGCAGTGCCAGGCGGGAGTTTGAGCAGTTCTTC. It is translated as CSARREFEQFF.

This chain connects TRBV5-1 to TRBJ1-1; D not certain. The CDR3 spans 14 residues. Per the germline V gene, CDR1 is SGHRS and CDR2 is YFSETQ. V was cut by 0 bases and J by 2 bases, with 8 bases left in between. The CDR3 region is CASSLAISNTEAFF. The CDR3 nucleotides are TGCGCCAGCAGCTTGGCCATCAGTAACACTGAAGCTTTCTTT.

The chain joins TRBV3-1 to TRBJ2-3; 14 bases are shared with TRBD2. The CDR3 contains 18 residues. The V and J ends lost 0 bases and 4 bases, in that order; junction bases with no gene match: 6. CDR1 is LGHDT and CDR2 is YNNKEL in the germline V gene (reference sequence). CDR3 residues: CASSQEVGTSGRPDTQYF. CDR3 DNA sequence: TGTGCCAGCAGCCAAGAGGTTGGGACTAGCGGGAGACCAGATACGCAGTATTTT.

This clonotype came up a few times. This rearrangement joins TRBV27 to TRBJ1-2, with D tentatively TRBD1 (5 bases). Trimming left V 4 bases short and J 7 bases short, with 16 bases between. From germline, CDR1 is MNHEY and CDR2 SMNVEV (reference sequence). This CDR3 is built from 14 residues. The CDR3 protein is CASSYAPGGGGYTF. The CDR3 DNA sequence: TGTGCCAGCAGTTATGCTCCGGGGGGAGGTGGCTACACCTTC.

The rearrangement links TRBV5-1 to TRBJ2-7, with 8 positions matching TRBD1. This CDR3 region has 14 residues. Per the germline V gene, CDR1 is SGHRS and CDR2 is YFSETQ. V shed 5 bases, J shed 5 bases, and the junction held 9 bases outside the gene matches. This CDR3 reads CASRLTGGIHEQYF. CDR3 in DNA: TGCGCCAGCAGACTTACAGGGGGGATTCACGAGCAGTACTTC.

There are many counts of this clonotype. The CDR3: CASSPDPARAIAKNIQYF. The CDR3 coding sequence is TGCGCCAGCAGCCCCGACCCCGCGCGGGCAATAGCCAAAAACATTCAGTACTTC. The rearrangement uses TRBV5-1 and TRBJ2-4, with D possibly TRBD2 on 5 matching bases. The CDR3 sequence is 18 residues long. Trimming removed 4 bases at V and 0 bases at J, with 20 bases between. Germline V lookup: CDR1 SGHRS, CDR2 YFSETQ. The entire variable domain, with the rest obtained from reference TRBV5-1 and TRBJ2-4, is as follows: KAGVTQTPRYLIKTRGQQVTLSCSPISGHRSVSWYQQTPGQGLQFLFEYFSETQRNKGNFPGRFSGRQFSNSRSEMNVSTLELGDSALYLCASSPDPARAIAKNIQYFGAGTRLSVL.

This sequence joins TRBV9 and TRBJ2-1, with a weak D call TRBD1 (6 bases). Germline CDR1 is SGDLS and CDR2 is YYNGEE. Trimming took 0 bases from V and 2 from J, leaving 9 bases between them. This CDR3 spans 15 amino acids. CDR3 DNA sequence: TGTGCCAGCAGCGTAGCGGACAGAGCCTACAATGAGCAGTTCTTC. This encodes CASSVADRAYNEQFF.

This clonotype turned up a few times. The chain is built from TRBV9 and TRBJ2-7, with D hard to call. The length of the CDR3 is 19 residues. V shed 3 bases and J shed 1 base, with 26 bases lying between them. The V gene's germline CDR1 is SGDLS and CDR2 YYNGEE. The CDR3 reads CASSALESARTIPSYEQYF. CDR3 nucleotide sequence: TGTGCCAGCAGCGCCCTCGAGAGTGCCCGAACTATCCCATCCTACGAGCAGTACTTC.

This chain connects TRBV12-3 or TRBV12-4 to TRBJ2-1; 9 bases map to TRBD2. The CDR3 is made up of 15 amino acids. The V gene end was trimmed by 5 bases and the J gene end by 10 bases; junction bases not matched to a gene: 12. This chain's CDR3 is CASSPGTSPMQEQFF. The CDR3 coding sequence is TGTGCCAGCAGTCCCGGGACTAGCCCTATGCAAGAGCAGTTCTTC.

This clonotype was seen at least ten times. This rearrangement joins TRBV5-1 to TRBJ1-1; 8 bases fit TRBD1. The J segment lost 0 bases and the V segment lost 4 bases, leaving 11 bases of the junction unmatched. CDR3 length: 17 amino acids. Per the germline V gene, CDR1 is SGHRS and CDR2 is YFSETQ. The CDR3 DNA follows: TGCGCCAGCAGCAGCGACAGGGGATCCCTTTTGAACACTGAAGCTTTCTTT. Translating it yields CASSSDRGSLLNTEAFF.

This clonotype was seen more than once but under ten times. In DNA form, the CDR3 reads TGCGCCAGCAGCTTGAGGACTAGCGGGGCAGATACGCAGTATTTT. It translates to CASSLRTSGADTQYF. The chain employs TRBV5-1 and TRBJ2-3, with 12 bases lining up with TRBD2. Trimming cost V 1 base and J 4 bases; bases outside gene matches: 1. This CDR3 has 15 residues. Germline V gene sequence: CDR1 SGHRS, CDR2 YFSETQ.

There are many counts of this clonotype. The chain recombines TRBV29-1 with TRBJ2-7; D is unresolved. With 4 bases removed from V and 1 base from J, the gap between germline ends came to 8 bases. CDR1 and CDR2 (germline): SQVTM, ANQGSEA. This CDR3 comprises 12 residues. The CDR3 loop is CSVGSKSYEQYF. In DNA form, the CDR3 reads TGCAGCGTTGGAAGTAAGTCCTACGAGCAGTACTTC.

This clonotype came up a few times. The rearrangement links TRBV6-1 to TRBJ2-2; 9 positions match TRBD1. The length of the CDR3 is 17 residues. After removal of 6 bases from V and 2 bases from J, the junction contained 10 bases not matched to a gene. Looked up from germline, CDR1 is MNHNS and CDR2 is SASEGT. The CDR3 DNA reads as TGTGCCAGCAGCGAACCCTGGGACAGGGAAAACACCGGGGAGCTGTTTTTT. As protein: CASSEPWDRENTGELFF.

This sequence joins TRBV10-2 and TRBJ2-1, with D maybe TRBD2 (5 bases). Deletions cut 8 bases from V and 4 bases from J, with 18 bases between. The CDR3 spans 15 residues. The germline CDR1 and CDR2 sequences are WSHSY and SAAADI. In DNA form, the CDR3 reads TGCGCCAGCCCCCTCTCGGGGAAGAGGTACAATGAGCAGTTCTTC. Its protein is CASPLSGKRYNEQFF.

A few counts support this clonotype. V is TRBV27 and J is TRBJ2-5; TRBD1 agrees at 8 bases. The germline V gene encodes CDR1 MNHEY and CDR2 SMNVEV (reference sequence). V shed 5 bases and J 5 bases; nucleotides not matched to a gene: 22. The CDR3 runs 19 residues. This CDR3 is CASSPFRTSQGASRETQYF. The DNA of the CDR3 is TGTGCCAGCAGTCCCTTCCGAACCTCTCAGGGGGCGTCCCGGGAGACCCAGTACTTC.

V is TRBV7-9 and J is TRBJ2-2; 7 positions agree with TRBD2. V shed 2 bases, J shed 7 bases, and the junction held 10 bases outside the gene matches. This CDR3 has 16 residues. CDR1 is SEHNR and CDR2 is FQNEAQ in the germline V gene (reference sequence). The CDR3 nucleotides are TGTGCCAGCAGCTTATACGGGGAGGGCCGGATCGGGGAGCTGTTTTTT. Protein product: CASSLYGEGRIGELFF.

Only a few counts were recorded for this clonotype. The chain has TRBV18 and TRBJ2-2; possible D gene TRBD2, 6 bases. Germline V CDR1 and CDR2: KGHSH, LQKENI. Trimming removed 8 bases at V and 3 bases at J, with 19 bases between. The CDR3 is made up of 16 amino acids. The CDR3 region has the DNA TGTGCCAGCATGCCCGCGGAGGGCCTTGACACCGGGGAGCTGTTTTTT. Its protein is CASMPAEGLDTGELFF. Full variable domain (missing parts from reference TRBV18 and TRBJ2-2): NAGVMQNPRHLVRRRGQEARLRCSPMKGHSHVYWYRQLPEEGLKFMVYLQKENIIDESGMPKERFSAEFPKEGPSILRIQQVVRGDSAAYFCASMPAEGLDTGELFFGEGSRLTVL.

The V gene is TRBV10-3, the J gene TRBJ2-7, with 9 bases lining up with TRBD2. The V segment lost 6 bases and the J segment 3 bases; nucleotides outside the gene matches: 6. Germline V gives CDR1 ENHRY, CDR2 SYGVKD. The CDR3 has 14 amino acids. In DNA, the CDR3 is TGTGCCATCAGGTGGGCGGGAGGGGACTACGAGCAGTACTTC. This translates into CAIRWAGGDYEQYF.

The rearrangement links TRBV27 to TRBJ2-1; tentative D call: TRBD2 (5 bases). The CDR3 has 12 residues. The germline V gene encodes CDR1 MNHEY and CDR2 SMNVEV (reference sequence). CDR3: CGSGYSDEEQFF. The DNA of the CDR3 is TGTGGGTCGGGATACAGTGATGAGGAGCAGTTCTTC.

V is TRBV6-1 and J is TRBJ2-3; D is perhaps TRBD1 or TRBD2 (5 bases each). CDR3 length: 14 residues. Germline V gives CDR1 MNHNS, CDR2 SASEGT. The CDR3 DNA reads as TGTGATTTCAGGGAGCCTAAATTCACAGATACGCAGTATTTT. The encoded protein is CDFREPKFTDTQYF.

The chain is built from TRBV7-3 and TRBJ1-1; D ambiguous. The CDR3 has 13 residues. V was cut by 5 bases and J by 7 bases, with 14 bases left in between. From germline, CDR1 is SGHTA and CDR2 FQGTGA. The CDR3 DNA sequence: TGTGCCAGCAGCCCCCCCGGGAAACTTGAAGCTTTCTTT. Its translation is CASSPPGKLEAFF.

The V gene is TRBV20-1, the J gene TRBJ2-7; D is undetermined. This CDR3 has 13 residues. V lost 1 base and J 0 bases, leaving 7 bases between the germline ends. Germline V gene lookup returns CDR1 DFQATT and CDR2 SNEGSKA (reference sequence). As DNA, the CDR3 is TGCAGTGCTAGAGCTACTCCCTCCTACGAGCAGTACTTC. It specifies CSARATPSYEQYF.

The genes are TRBV20-1 and TRBJ2-1; 7 bases are a match to TRBD2. Germline V lookup: CDR1 DFQATT, CDR2 SNEGSKA (reference sequence). V lost 6 bases, J lost 6 bases, and 14 bases stayed unmatched. The CDR3 is made up of 15 amino acids. CDR3: CSASSPRLAANEQFF. The CDR3, as DNA: TGCAGTGCCTCATCCCCCCGACTAGCAGCCAATGAGCAGTTCTTC.